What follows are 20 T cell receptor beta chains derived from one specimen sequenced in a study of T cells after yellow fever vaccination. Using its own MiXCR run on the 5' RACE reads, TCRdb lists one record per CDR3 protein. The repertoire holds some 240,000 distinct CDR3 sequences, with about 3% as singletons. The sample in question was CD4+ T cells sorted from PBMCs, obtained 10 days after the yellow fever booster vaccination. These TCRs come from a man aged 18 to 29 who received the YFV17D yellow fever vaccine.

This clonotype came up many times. The DNA for the CDR3 is TGCAGTGCTAGAGATCCGGGGACAGAAAAATACGAGCAGTACTTC. Translated, it gives CSARDPGTEKYEQYF. The V gene is TRBV20-1, the J gene TRBJ2-7, with 7 nucleotides matching TRBD1. The junction had 9 bases not matched to a gene; V was cut back by 0 bases and J by 4 bases. This CDR3 is 15 amino acids long. Germline V lookup: CDR1 DFQATT, CDR2 SNEGSKA (reference sequence).

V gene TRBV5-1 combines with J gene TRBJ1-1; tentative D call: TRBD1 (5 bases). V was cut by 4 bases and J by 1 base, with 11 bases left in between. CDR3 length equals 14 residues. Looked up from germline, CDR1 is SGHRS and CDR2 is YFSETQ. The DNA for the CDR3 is TGCGCCAGCAGCGTGGGGGTTTCGAACACTGAAGCTTTCTTT. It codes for CASSVGVSNTEAFF.

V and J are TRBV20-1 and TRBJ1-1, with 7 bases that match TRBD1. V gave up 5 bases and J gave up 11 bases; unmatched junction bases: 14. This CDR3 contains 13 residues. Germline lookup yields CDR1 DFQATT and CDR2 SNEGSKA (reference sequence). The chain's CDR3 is CSAPLFEGAWAFF. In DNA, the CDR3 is TGCAGTGCTCCCCTGTTTGAGGGGGCGTGGGCTTTCTTT.

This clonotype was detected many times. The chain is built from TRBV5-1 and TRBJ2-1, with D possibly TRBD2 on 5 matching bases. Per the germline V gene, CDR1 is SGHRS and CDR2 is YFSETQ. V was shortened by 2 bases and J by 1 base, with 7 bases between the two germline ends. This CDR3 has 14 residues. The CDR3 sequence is CASSFGVSYNEQFF. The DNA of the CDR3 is TGCGCCAGCAGCTTCGGGGTTTCCTACAATGAGCAGTTCTTC.

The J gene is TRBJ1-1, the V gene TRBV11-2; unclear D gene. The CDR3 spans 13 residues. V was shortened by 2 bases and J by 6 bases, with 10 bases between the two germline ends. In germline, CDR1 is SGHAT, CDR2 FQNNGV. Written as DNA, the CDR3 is TGTGCCAGCAGCTTAATCCCCTCTGCTGAAGCTTTCTTT. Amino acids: CASSLIPSAEAFF.

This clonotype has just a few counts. The CDR3 DNA is TGTGCCACCAGTGAATTAGGGGGTACGCAGTATTTT. Encoded protein: CATSELGGTQYF. The V gene is TRBV24-1, the J gene TRBJ2-3, with D tentatively TRBD1 (6 bases). The CDR3 runs to 12 residues. Germline V lookup: CDR1 KGHDR, CDR2 SFDVKD. The V end lost 4 bases, the J end lost 8 bases, and 9 bases lay between the germline ends.

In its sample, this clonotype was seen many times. The CDR3 here is CASSLFAGGEDEQFF. Here the CDR3 DNA reads TGTGCCAGCAGCTTGTTTGCGGGGGGAGAGGATGAGCAGTTCTTC. The chain couples TRBV7-9 to TRBJ2-1; TRBD2 matches 8 bases. The CDR3 contains 15 residues. V dropped 3 bases and J dropped 8; count of bases not matched to a gene: 9. Germline V lookup: CDR1 SEHNR, CDR2 FQNEAQ (reference sequence).

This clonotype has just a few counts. CDR3 in amino acids: CASSPREANTEAFF. CDR3 in DNA: TGTGCCAGCTCACCGCGGGAGGCGAACACTGAAGCTTTCTTT. The rearrangement links TRBV18 to TRBJ1-1; D not resolved. The CDR3 length is 14 residues. Germline V lookup: CDR1 KGHSH, CDR2 LQKENI. Trimming cost V 3 bases and J 1 base, with 9 bases left between them. Full variable domain (rest looked up from reference TRBV18 and TRBJ1-1): NAGVMQNPRHLVRRRGQEARLRCSPMKGHSHVYWYRQLPEEGLKFMVYLQKENIIDESGMPKERFSAEFPKEGPSILRIQQVVRGDSAAYFCASSPREANTEAFFGQGTRLTVV.

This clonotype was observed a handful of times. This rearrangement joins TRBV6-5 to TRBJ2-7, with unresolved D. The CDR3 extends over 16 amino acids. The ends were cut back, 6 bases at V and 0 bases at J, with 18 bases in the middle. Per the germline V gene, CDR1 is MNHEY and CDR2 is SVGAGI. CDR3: CASSPLGRVGSYEQYF. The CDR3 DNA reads TGTGCCAGCAGCCCACTGGGCCGGGTAGGCTCCTACGAGCAGTACTTC.

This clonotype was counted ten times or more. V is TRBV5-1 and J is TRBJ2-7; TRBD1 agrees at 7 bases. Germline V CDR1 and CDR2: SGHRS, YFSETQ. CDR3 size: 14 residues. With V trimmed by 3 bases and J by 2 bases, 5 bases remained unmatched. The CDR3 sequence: CASSSVTGTYEQYF. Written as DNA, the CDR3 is TGCGCCAGCAGCTCCGTGACAGGGACCTACGAGCAGTACTTC.

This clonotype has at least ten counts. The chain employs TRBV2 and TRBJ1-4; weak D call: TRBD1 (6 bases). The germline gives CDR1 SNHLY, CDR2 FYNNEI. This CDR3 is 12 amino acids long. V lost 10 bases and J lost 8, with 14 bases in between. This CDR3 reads CANSPTGEKLFF. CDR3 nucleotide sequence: TGTGCCAACTCGCCTACAGGGGAAAAACTGTTTTTT. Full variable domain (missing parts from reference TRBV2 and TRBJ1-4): EPEVTQTPSHQVTQMGQEVILRCVPISNHLYFYWYRQILGQKVEFLVSFYNNEISEKSEIFDDQFSVERPDGSNFTLKIRSTKLEDSAMYFCANSPTGEKLFFGSGTQLSVL.

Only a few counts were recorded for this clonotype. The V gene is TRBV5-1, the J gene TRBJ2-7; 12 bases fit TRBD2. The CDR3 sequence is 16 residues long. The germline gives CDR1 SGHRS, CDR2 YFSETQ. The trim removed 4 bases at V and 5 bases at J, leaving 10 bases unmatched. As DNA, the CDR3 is TGCGCCAGCAGCGTCGGCCTAGCGGGGGGGGCGGACGAGCAGTACTTC. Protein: CASSVGLAGGADEQYF. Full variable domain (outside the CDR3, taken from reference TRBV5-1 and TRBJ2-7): KAGVTQTPRYLIKTRGQQVTLSCSPISGHRSVSWYQQTPGQGLQFLFEYFSETQRNKGNFPGRFSGRQFSNSRSEMNVSTLELGDSALYLCASSVGLAGGADEQYFGPGTRLTVT.

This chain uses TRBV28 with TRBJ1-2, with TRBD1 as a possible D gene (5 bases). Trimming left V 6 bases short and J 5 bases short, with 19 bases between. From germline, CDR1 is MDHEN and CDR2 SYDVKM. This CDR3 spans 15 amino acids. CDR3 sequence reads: CASRTNPGLHYGYTF. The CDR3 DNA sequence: TGTGCCAGCAGAACAAATCCGGGACTGCATTATGGCTACACCTTC.

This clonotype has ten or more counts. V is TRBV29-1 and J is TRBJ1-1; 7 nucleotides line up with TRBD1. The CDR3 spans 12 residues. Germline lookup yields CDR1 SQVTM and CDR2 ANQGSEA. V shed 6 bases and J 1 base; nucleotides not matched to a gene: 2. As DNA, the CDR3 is TGCAGCGTAAGACAGGGGAACACTGAAGCTTTCTTT. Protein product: CSVRQGNTEAFF.

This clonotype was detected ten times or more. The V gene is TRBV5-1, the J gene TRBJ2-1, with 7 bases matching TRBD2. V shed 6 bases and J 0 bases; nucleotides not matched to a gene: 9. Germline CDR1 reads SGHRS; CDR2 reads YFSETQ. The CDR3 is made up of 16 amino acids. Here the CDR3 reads CASTQLATSSYNEQFF. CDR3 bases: TGCGCCAGCACCCAACTAGCGACCAGCTCCTACAATGAGCAGTTCTTC.

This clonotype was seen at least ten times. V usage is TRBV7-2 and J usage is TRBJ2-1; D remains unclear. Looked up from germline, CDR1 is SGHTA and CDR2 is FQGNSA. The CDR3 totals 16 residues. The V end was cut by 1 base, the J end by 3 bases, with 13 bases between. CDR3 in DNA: TGTGCCAGCAGCTTAGGAGGCCCGTGGAGCTACAATGAGCAGTTCTTC. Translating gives CASSLGGPWSYNEQFF.

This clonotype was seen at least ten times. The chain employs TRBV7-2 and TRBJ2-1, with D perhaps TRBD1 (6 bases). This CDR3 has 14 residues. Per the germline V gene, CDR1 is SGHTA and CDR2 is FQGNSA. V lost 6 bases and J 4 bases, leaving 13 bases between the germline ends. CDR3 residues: CASSSDSRYNEQFF. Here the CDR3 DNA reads TGTGCCAGCAGTTCGGACAGTAGATACAATGAGCAGTTCTTC.

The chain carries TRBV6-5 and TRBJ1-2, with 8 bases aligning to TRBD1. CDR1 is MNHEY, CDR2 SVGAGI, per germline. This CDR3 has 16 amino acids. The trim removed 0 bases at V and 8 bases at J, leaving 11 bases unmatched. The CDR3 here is CASSYSRGTGGFGYTF. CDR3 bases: TGTGCCAGCAGTTACTCGAGGGGAACAGGGGGTTTCGGCTACACCTTC.

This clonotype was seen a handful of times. The CDR3 bases are TGTGCCAGCTCCCCGAATTTGCAGGCGGGGAACATTCAGTACTTC. This translates into CASSPNLQAGNIQYF. The chain has TRBV18 and TRBJ2-4, with D maybe TRBD2 (6 bases). Trimming cost V 6 bases and J 7 bases, with 19 bases left between them. The CDR3 runs 15 residues. Germline CDR1 reads KGHSH; CDR2 reads LQKENI.

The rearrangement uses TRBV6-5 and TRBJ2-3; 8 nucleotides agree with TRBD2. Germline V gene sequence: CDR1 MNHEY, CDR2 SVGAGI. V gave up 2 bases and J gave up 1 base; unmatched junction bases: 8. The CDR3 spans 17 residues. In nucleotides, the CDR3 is TGTGCCAGCAGTTACCCTCGCGGGGGGTTTGGCACAGATACGCAGTATTTT. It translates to CASSYPRGGFGTDTQYF.